The 15 T cell receptor beta chains below come from one sample, sequenced in a study of blood T cells in healthy people across ages. Sample-barcoded 5' priming and a J-beta primer mix drove a second PCR of roughly 6 to 12 cycles. TCRdb recomputed calls from the 5' RACE reads with MiXCR, one row per CDR3 protein. The data hold almost 300,000 distinct CDR3 sequences, with roughly 29% observed a single time. The sample consisted of blood. The receptors were sampled from a woman in her 70s in good health.

This chain joins TRBV20-1 and TRBJ2-7, with 9 bases matching TRBD1. J lost 4 bases, V lost 4 bases, and 8 bases had no gene match. Germline-derived CDR1 and CDR2 are DFQATT and SNEGSKA (reference sequence). The CDR3 has 14 amino acids. The CDR3 region has the DNA TGCAGTGCTATTCGGACAGGGGAAATGTACGAGCAGTACTTC. Protein product: CSAIRTGEMYEQYF.

This clonotype was detected a few times. The gene calls are TRBV20-1 and TRBJ2-5, with D maybe TRBD1 (6 bases). The CDR3 loop spans 13 amino acids. Trimming took 3 bases from V and 7 from J, leaving 15 bases between them. Germline V gene lookup returns CDR1 DFQATT and CDR2 SNEGSKA (reference sequence). The CDR3 DNA sequence: TGCAGTGCTAGTGAAGGGGGTCGTGGGACCCAGTACTTC. It encodes CSASEGGRGTQYF.

This clonotype occurred a few times. The chain is built from TRBV20-1 and TRBJ2-7; 14 nucleotides line up with TRBD2. Germline-derived CDR1 and CDR2 are DFQATT and SNEGSKA (reference sequence). CDR3 length: 13 residues. With 7 bases clipped from V and 5 bases from J, the junction kept 4 bases outside the gene matches. CDR3 sequence reads: CSGTSGRTDEQYF. CDR3 DNA: TGCAGTGGGACTAGCGGGAGGACGGACGAGCAGTACTTC.

The V call is TRBV6-2 or TRBV6-3, the J call TRBJ1-1; 9 positions agree with TRBD1. J was trimmed by 1 base and V by 6 bases; bases with no gene match: 12. The germline V gene encodes CDR1 MNHEY and CDR2 SVGEGT. The CDR3 has 17 residues. Here the CDR3 DNA reads TGTGCCAGCAGCCCGGAAAGACGGGACAGGGCGAACACTGAAGCTTTCTTT. Protein: CASSPERRDRANTEAFF.

The chain uses TRBV28 and TRBJ2-1, with 9 bases fitting TRBD1. Germline loops: CDR1 MDHEN, CDR2 SYDVKM. The trim removed 7 bases at V and 4 bases at J, leaving 8 bases unmatched. This CDR3 comprises 15 residues. The CDR3 bases are TGTGCCAGCACCGGGGACAGGGCTTCATACAATGAGCAGTTCTTC. Translated, it gives CASTGDRASYNEQFF.

This clonotype was seen a handful of times. The rearrangement joins TRBV11-2 to TRBJ2-2; 7 bases are shared with TRBD1. After removal of 4 bases from V and 7 bases from J, the junction contained 6 bases not matched to a gene. This CDR3 region has 14 residues. CDR1 and CDR2 from the germline V gene are SGHAT and FQNNGV. The CDR3 sequence: CASSYDRVIGELFF. In DNA form, the CDR3 reads TGTGCCAGCAGCTATGACAGGGTGATCGGGGAGCTGTTTTTT.

The CDR3 DNA is TGTGCCAGCAGCCAATCGACAGCCTCGCGGACCCAGTACTTC. This encodes CASSQSTASRTQYF. This chain joins TRBV3-1 and TRBJ2-5, with D possibly TRBD1 on 5 matching bases. Germline CDR1 and CDR2: LGHDT and YNNKEL (reference sequence). V gave up 2 bases and J gave up 7 bases, with 14 bases separating them. The CDR3 loop spans 14 amino acids.

The sample holds a few counts of this clonotype. The chain is built from TRBV20-1 and TRBJ2-5; TRBD2 agrees at 12 bases. The DNA end is more similar to TRBJ2-1, so the J call may be wrong. CDR1 DFQATT and CDR2 SNEGSKA come from the germline V gene (reference sequence). This CDR3 is built from 16 residues. The chain's CDR3 is CSAGRRLAGVDNEQFF. The CDR3 bases are TGCAGTGCTGGCCGGCGACTAGCGGGAGTAGACAATGAGCAGTTCTTC.

The genes are TRBV6-2 or TRBV6-3 and TRBJ2-1; 8 positions agree with TRBD2. Germline loops: CDR1 MNHEY, CDR2 SVGEGT. After removal of 7 bases from V and 3 bases from J, the junction contained 8 bases not matched to a gene. This CDR3 spans 15 amino acids. The CDR3 DNA reads as TGTGCCAGCATTCATAGCGGGACCTACTACAATGAGCAGTTCTTC. This gives the protein CASIHSGTYYNEQFF.

Points on this clonotype: An end of the junction differs from the germline gene, which may be a read error. The chain joins TRBV12-5 to TRBJ2-5; D perhaps matches TRBD2 (5 bases). From germline, CDR1 is LGHNT and CDR2 FRNRAP. The CDR3 loop spans 14 amino acids. This CDR3 reads CASGLDWQSEEQYF. CDR3 in DNA: TGTGCTAGTGGGTTGGACTGGCAGAGTGAAGAGCAGTACTTC. The full variable domain, with the rest looked up from reference TRBV12-5 and TRBJ2-5, is DARVTQTPRHKVTEMGQEVTMRCQPILGHNTVFWYRQTMMQGLELLAYFRNRAPLDDSGMPKDRFSAEMPDATLATLKIQPSEPRDSAVYFCASGLDWQSEEQYFGPGTRLLVL.

This clonotype was seen more than once but under ten times. The rearrangement uses TRBV3-1 and TRBJ2-5; 10 nucleotides agree with TRBD1. Germline V gives CDR1 LGHDT, CDR2 YNNKEL (reference sequence). The ends lost 6 bases at V and 3 bases at J; junction bases unmatched: 7. CDR3 length equals 15 residues. CDR3 DNA sequence: TGTGCCAGCAGGCACCACGGGACAGGGGAAGAGACCCAGTACTTC. Protein: CASRHHGTGEETQYF.

V and J are TRBV20-1 and TRBJ2-5, with TRBD1 identical over 12 bases. Unmatched junction bases numbered 4, after V lost 0 bases and J lost 5 bases. Germline V gives CDR1 DFQATT, CDR2 SNEGSKA (reference sequence). The CDR3 contains 15 residues. The CDR3 spells CSAREPGQGAETQYF. The DNA of the CDR3 is TGCAGTGCTAGAGAACCGGGACAGGGGGCTGAGACCCAGTACTTC.

A note on this clonotype: The junction departs from the called germline gene at one end, perhaps through a read error. CDR3 protein: CASSFDRGIEKLFF. The CDR3 DNA reads TGTGCTAGCAGTTTCGACAGGGGAATTGAAAAACTGTTTTTT. The chain is built from TRBV12-3 or TRBV12-4 and TRBJ1-4, with 8 bases matching TRBD1. The CDR3 contains 14 residues.

V is TRBV6-5 and J is TRBJ1-3, with D maybe TRBD1 (5 bases). The CDR3 runs 18 residues. Trimming stripped 0 bases from V and 3 bases from J, with 18 bases between. Germline V gene lookup returns CDR1 MNHEY and CDR2 SVGAGI. As DNA, the CDR3 is TGTGCCAGCAGTTACTCGGGAGGGACTGGAGTGGGTGGAAACACCATATATTTT. Residues: CASSYSGGTGVGGNTIYF.

Concerning this clonotype itself: Germline is not matched at one junction end, which may reflect a read error. This chain uses TRBV29-1 with TRBJ2-1; tentative D call: TRBD2 (5 bases). The CDR3 extends over 14 amino acids. The germline V gene has CDR1 SQVTM and CDR2 ANQGSEA. Here the CDR3 DNA reads TGTAGCGTTTGGCCGGGCCCCAGAGCCAATGAGCAGTTCTTC. This gives the protein CSVWPGPRANEQFF.